Below are 27 T cell receptor beta chains sequenced from a single sample in a study of blood T cell repertoires in COVID-19. Produced via immunoSEQ multiplex PCR; TCRdb's table is partial and in-frame only. Among 330,000 or so clones listed, more than 85% were seen once. Sequencing input: PBMCs or T cells enriched from blood (not recorded which). The receptors derive from a woman aged 30 to 39 who had recovered from COVID-19.

This CDR3 is CASSQDWASGSTDTQYF. CDR3 coding DNA: TGTGCCAGCAGCCAAGATTGGGCTAGCGGGAGCACAGATACGCAGTATTTT. The rearrangement links TRBV4-2 to TRBJ2-3, with 8 positions matching TRBD2. V was clipped by 0 bases and J by 0 bases; unmatched bases: 5. Per the germline V gene, CDR1 is LGHNA and CDR2 is YNFKEQ. CDR3 size: 17 residues.

The chain employs TRBV2 and TRBJ1-6; D ambiguous. This CDR3 has 19 amino acids. The V gene's germline CDR1 is SNHLY and CDR2 FYNNEI. Trimming removed 3 bases at V and 2 bases at J, with 20 bases between. This CDR3 is CASSDPTSAVVAYNSPLHF. CDR3 DNA: TGTGCCAGCAGTGACCCGACAAGTGCTGTAGTGGCCTATAATTCACCCCTCCACTTT.

The gene calls are TRBV28 and TRBJ2-3; 8 bases match TRBD1. V was clipped by 2 bases and J by 5 bases; unmatched bases: 3. CDR1 MDHEN and CDR2 SYDVKM come from the germline V gene. This CDR3 spans 14 amino acids. Here the CDR3 DNA reads TGTGCCAGCAGTTTACAGGGGGCCGAAGATACGCAGTATTTT. It encodes CASSLQGAEDTQYF. Variable domain in full (rest from reference TRBV28 and TRBJ2-3): DVKVTQSSRYLVKRTGEKVFLECVQDMDHENMFWYRQDPGLGLRLIYFSYDVKMKEKGDIPEGYSVSREKKERFSLILESASTNQTSMYLCASSLQGAEDTQYFGPGTRLTVL.

This CDR3 is CASSNAPLAPQYF. In nucleotides, the CDR3 is TGTGCCAGCAGCAACGCCCCCCTAGCACCCCAGTACTTC. This chain links TRBV21-1 with TRBJ2-5; the table assigns TRBD2, which was not confirmed against the DNA. TRBV21-1 is tagged as a pseudogene. There are 13 residues in the CDR3.

The chain employs TRBV30 and TRBJ1-1, with TRBD1 as a possible D gene (6 bases). The CDR3 consists of 13 residues. Per the germline V gene, CDR1 is GTSNPN and CDR2 is SVGIG (reference sequence). V shed 3 bases and J shed 4 bases, with 12 bases lying between them. The CDR3 bases are TGTGCCTGGAGGGGACGAGGGGGCACTGAAGCTTTCTTT. Its protein product is CAWRGRGGTEAFF.

V is TRBV28 and J is TRBJ2-5, with D possibly being TRBD2 (6 bases). Per germline, CDR1 MDHEN and CDR2 SYDVKM. The CDR3 contains 14 residues. Trimming left V 6 bases short and J 1 base short, with 12 bases between. CDR3 DNA: TGTGCCAGCAGGACTCCCGGGGGCCAAGAGACCCAGTACTTC. It specifies CASRTPGGQETQYF.

This chain joins TRBV2 and TRBJ2-7, with no clear D. The CDR3 covers 14 residues. The V gene's germline CDR1 is SNHLY and CDR2 FYNNEI. V was trimmed by 1 base and J by 1 base, leaving 8 bases between them. CDR3 sequence: CASSEEPTSYEQYF. DNA for the CDR3: TGTGCCAGCAGTGAAGAGCCCACTTCCTACGAGCAGTACTTC.

This chain uses TRBV18 with TRBJ2-2; D is unresolved. Trimming stripped 1 base from V and 6 bases from J, with 9 bases between. This CDR3 is 14 amino acids long. Germline CDR1 reads KGHSH; CDR2 reads LQKENI. The DNA for the CDR3 is TGTGCCAGCTCACCACGGTCCACGGCCGGGGAGCTGTTTTTT. Amino acid sequence: CASSPRSTAGELFF.

The chain uses TRBV11-2 and TRBJ1-1; tentatively, D is TRBD1 (5 bases). The CDR3 has 12 amino acids. Trimming took 4 bases from V and 5 from J, leaving 8 bases between them. Germline CDR1 and CDR2: SGHAT and FQNNGV. The CDR3 coding sequence is TGTGCCAGCAGCTCCGGGGGGACTGAAGCTTTCTTT. Its translation: CASSSGGTEAFF.

With regard to this clone: Compared with germline, one end of the junction differs, possibly owing to a read error. The V call is TRBV11-3, the J call TRBJ2-2; TRBD2 matches at 10 bases. The CDR3 extends over 16 amino acids. The germline V gene has CDR1 SGHNT and CDR2 YENEEA. In DNA, the CDR3 is TGTGCCAGCAGTTTAGCGGGGGGATCTTTCACCGGGGAGCTGTTTTTT. Its translation is CASSLAGGSFTGELFF. The full variable domain, with the rest looked up from reference TRBV11-3 and TRBJ2-2, is EAGVVQSPRYKIIEKKQPVAFWCNPISGHNTLYWYLQNLGQGPELLIRYENEEAVDDSQLPKDRFSAERLKGVDSTLKIQPAELGDSAVYLCASSLAGGSFTGELFFGEGSRLTVL.

The chain carries TRBV3-1 (or the pseudogene TRBV3-2) and TRBJ2-4, with D unresolved. Per germline, CDR1 LGHDT and CDR2 YNNKEL (reference sequence). Trimming cost V 3 bases and J 4 bases, with 7 bases left between them. The CDR3 has 13 amino acids. DNA of the CDR3: TGTGCCAGCAGCCAGGGCTCAAAAAACATTCAGTACTTC. Its protein product is CASSQGSKNIQYF.

This sequence joins TRBV12-3 or TRBV12-4 and TRBJ1-1; 12 bases line up with TRBD1. This CDR3 contains 13 residues. The J segment lost 10 bases and the V segment lost 6 bases, leaving 6 bases of the junction unmatched. CDR3 nucleotide sequence: TGTGCCAGCAGGGGGACAGGGGGCGCCGGAGCTTTCTTT. Translating it yields CASRGTGGAGAFF.

This clone was observed a single time. The rearrangement uses TRBV9 and TRBJ2-7, with 7 bases identical to TRBD2. Germline trimming cut 2 bases from V and 2 bases from J; bases unmatched to any gene: 4. This CDR3 has 14 residues. Germline V gene lookup returns CDR1 SGDLS and CDR2 YYNGEE. The CDR3 DNA reads TGTGCCAGCAGCGTCGCTAGCGGAACCTACGAGCAGTACTTC. Translating gives CASSVASGTYEQYF.

The chain uses TRBV7-2 and TRBJ1-2, with 10 bases fitting TRBD1. V was clipped by 4 bases and J by 4 bases; unmatched bases: 3. Germline V gene lookup returns CDR1 SGHTA and CDR2 FQGNSA. The CDR3 is 14 residues long. CDR3 nucleotides: TGTGCCAGCAGCTCGACAGGGGGCCGCTATGGCTACACCTTC. This gives the protein CASSSTGGRYGYTF.

The rearrangement links TRBV7-9 to TRBJ2-5; 12 bases align to TRBD1. J was trimmed by 4 bases and V by 0 bases; bases with no gene match: 3. Germline V gene data show CDR1 as SEHNR and CDR2 as FQNEAQ (reference sequence). The CDR3 runs 16 residues. The CDR3 region is CASSLAGQGARETQYF. The DNA for the CDR3 is TGTGCCAGCAGCTTAGCGGGACAGGGGGCTCGAGAGACCCAGTACTTC.

The genes are TRBV7-9 and TRBJ1-5; the D gene is possibly TRBD1 (5 bases). This CDR3 spans 13 amino acids. With 8 bases removed from V and 5 bases from J, the gap between germline ends came to 13 bases. The V gene's germline CDR1 is SEHNR and CDR2 FQNEAQ (reference sequence). CDR3 sequence reads: CASQEGRDQPQHF. The CDR3 coding sequence is TGTGCCAGCCAGGAGGGGCGGGATCAGCCCCAGCATTTT.

This clone came up a few times. The chain couples TRBV11-3 to TRBJ2-7, with 8 bases matching TRBD1. Per the germline V gene, CDR1 is SGHNT and CDR2 is YENEEA. Trimming removed 8 bases from V and 3 bases from J; junction bases left unmatched: 6. The CDR3 totals 13 residues. The CDR3 loop reads CASRDRIDYEQYF. Written as DNA, the CDR3 is TGTGCCAGCCGGGACAGGATTGACTACGAGCAGTACTTC.

V gene TRBV12-3 or TRBV12-4 combines with J gene TRBJ1-1, with no clear D. V shed 6 bases and J shed 3 bases, with 11 bases lying between them. The CDR3 spans 13 residues. The CDR3 loop reads CASRPHGDTEAFF. For the CDR3, the DNA is TGTGCCAGCAGACCTCACGGGGACACTGAAGCTTTCTTT.

The count of this clone is one. This rearrangement joins TRBV25-1 to TRBJ1-3, with D perhaps matching TRBD1 (6 bases). V lost 2 bases, J lost 1 base, and 12 bases lay in between. Germline assignment: CDR1 MGHDK and CDR2 SYGVNS. The length of the CDR3 is 16 residues. The CDR3 DNA reads as TGTGCCAGCAGTGAAGGGGGAGGGGGGTCTGGAAACACCATATATTTT. Its translation: CASSEGGGGSGNTIYF.

V is TRBV6-4 and J is TRBJ1-2; D gene ambiguous. Trimming removed 6 bases from V and 1 base from J, with 9 bases in between. The length of the CDR3 is 13 residues. Germline-derived CDR1 and CDR2 are MRHNA and SNTAGT. CDR3 residues: CASSVQFNYGYTF. The CDR3, as DNA: TGTGCCAGCAGCGTGCAGTTTAACTATGGCTACACCTTC.

The rearrangement uses TRBV28 and TRBJ2-1; the match to TRBD2 covers 7 bases. This CDR3 has 15 amino acids. The V gene end was trimmed by 2 bases and the J gene end by 7 bases; junction bases not matched to a gene: 8. Germline V gene lookup returns CDR1 MDHEN and CDR2 SYDVKM. CDR3 in DNA: TGTGCCAGCAGTTTAGATGCGGGAGAGAAGAATGAGCAGTTCTTC. This sequence encodes CASSLDAGEKNEQFF. Supplemented by reference TRBV28 and TRBJ2-1, the full variable domain reads DVKVTQSSRYLVKRTGEKVFLECVQDMDHENMFWYRQDPGLGLRLIYFSYDVKMKEKGDIPEGYSVSREKKERFSLILESASTNQTSMYLCASSLDAGEKNEQFFGPGTRLTVL.

The V call is TRBV28, the J call TRBJ2-3, with D perhaps TRBD2 (5 bases). Trimming took off 9 bases at V and 3 bases at J, with 31 bases between the two ends. The CDR3 runs 19 residues. Germline values: CDR1 MDHEN, CDR2 SYDVKM. In nucleotides, the CDR3 is TGTGCCAGTAAGGTTAGGCGGCGGCCCATGGACCTAGCAACAGATACGCAGTATTTT. Translation: CASKVRRRPMDLATDTQYF.

This clone occurred a few times. The chain joins TRBV4-3 to TRBJ2-1; TRBD2 might be the D (5 bases). The germline V gene has CDR1 LGHNA and CDR2 YSLEER. V lost 0 bases and J lost 2, with 11 bases in between. There are 16 residues in the CDR3. The CDR3 spells CASSQDTSITYNEQFF. In DNA, the CDR3 is TGCGCCAGCAGCCAAGATACTAGTATAACCTACAATGAGCAGTTCTTC.

The chain employs TRBV5-1 and TRBJ2-3; the D gene is possibly TRBD1 (6 bases). Trimming took 2 bases from V and 8 from J, leaving 18 bases between them. There are 15 residues in the CDR3. In germline, CDR1 is SGHRS, CDR2 YFSETQ. DNA for the CDR3: TGCGCCAGCAGCTTCCGCACGGCCCCACAGGGTACGCAGTATTTT. Translation: CASSFRTAPQGTQYF.

V is TRBV6-5 and J is TRBJ2-7; D may be TRBD2 (6 bases). From germline, CDR1 is MNHEY and CDR2 SVGAGI. The CDR3 is 15 residues long. Between the trimmed V and J ends, which lost 6 bases and 6 bases, there was a span of 21 bases. CDR3 loop: CASSQPGTSVGEQYF. CDR3 nucleotides: TGTGCCAGCAGCCAACCCGGGACTTCGGTCGGCGAGCAGTACTTC.

The rearrangement links TRBV4-1 to TRBJ1-1; the match to TRBD1 covers 7 bases. Losses at the gene ends were 3 bases for V and 8 bases for J; bases not matched to a gene: 15. This CDR3 is 16 amino acids long. The V gene's germline CDR1 is MGHRA and CDR2 YSYEKL. Here the CDR3 DNA reads TGCGCCAGCAGCCAGACCCCCGGGACAGATCTAACGGAAGCTTTCTTT. Its protein is CASSQTPGTDLTEAFF.

The sample holds one count of this clone. The chain combines TRBV7-9 with TRBJ2-7; 11 bases are shared with TRBD2. The trim removed 6 bases at V and 4 bases at J, leaving 8 bases unmatched. CDR3 size: 15 residues. Looked up from germline, CDR1 is SEHNR and CDR2 is FQNEAQ (reference sequence). CDR3 DNA sequence: TGTGCCAGCAGACTAGCGGGAGACGGTTCTTACGAGCAGTACTTC. It encodes CASRLAGDGSYEQYF. Supplemented by reference TRBV7-9 and TRBJ2-7, the full variable domain reads DTGVSQNPRHKITKRGQNVTFRCDPISEHNRLYWYRQTLGQGPEFLTYFQNEAQLEKSRLLSDRFSAERPKGSFSTLEIQRTEQGDSAMYLCASRLAGDGSYEQYFGPGTRLTVT.